The TCR beta chain under discussion was sequenced for a study of human T cells and chemical hapten exposure. This sample's time point: pre-sensitization, week 0. Treatment specified: therapeutic diphenylcyclopropenone sensitization with weekly scalp DPC. In TCRdb, the RACE reads were re-called with MiXCR into one record per CDR3 protein. The sample gives approximately 79,000 distinct CDR3 sequences, 7.5% to 9.5% of which show up once; just over 2.5% is in the top ten. The starting material was whole blood, obtained in connection with sensitization to the hapten diphenylcyclopropenone (DPC). This receptor was obtained from a man in his forties with alopecia areata. Some clones in this sample may be carry-over from other donors' samples.

The CDR3 is CASSPDYPGEQYV. CDR3 nucleotide sequence: TGTGCCAGCAGCCCCGATTACCCGGGGGAGCAGTACGTC. The rearrangement uses TRBV6-2 or TRBV6-3 and TRBJ2-7; tentative D call: TRBD2 (5 bases). V gave up 6 bases and J gave up 7 bases, with 16 bases separating them. The CDR3 is made up of 13 amino acids. Germline loops: CDR1 MNHEY, CDR2 SVGEGT.